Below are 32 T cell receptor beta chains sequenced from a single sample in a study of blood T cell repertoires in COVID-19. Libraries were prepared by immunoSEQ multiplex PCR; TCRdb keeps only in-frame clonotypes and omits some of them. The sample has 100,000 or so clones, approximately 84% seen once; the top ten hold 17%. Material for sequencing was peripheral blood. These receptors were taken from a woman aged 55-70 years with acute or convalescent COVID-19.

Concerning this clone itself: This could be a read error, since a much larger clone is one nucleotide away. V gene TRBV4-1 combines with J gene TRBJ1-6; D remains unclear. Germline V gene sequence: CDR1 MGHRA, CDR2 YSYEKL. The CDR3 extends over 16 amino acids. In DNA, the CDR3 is TGCGCCAGCAGCCCTAGACCCATTCAGGAGGATTCACCCTTCCACTTT. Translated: CASSPRPIQEDSPFHF.

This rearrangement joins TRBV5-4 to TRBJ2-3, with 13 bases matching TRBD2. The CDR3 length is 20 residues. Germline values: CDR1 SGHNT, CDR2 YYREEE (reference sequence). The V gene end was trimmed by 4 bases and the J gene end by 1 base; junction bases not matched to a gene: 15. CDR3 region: CASSRAGRPTSGGRTDTQYF. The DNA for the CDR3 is TGTGCCAGCAGCCGCGCCGGGCGCCCGACTAGCGGGGGGCGCACAGATACGCAGTATTTT.

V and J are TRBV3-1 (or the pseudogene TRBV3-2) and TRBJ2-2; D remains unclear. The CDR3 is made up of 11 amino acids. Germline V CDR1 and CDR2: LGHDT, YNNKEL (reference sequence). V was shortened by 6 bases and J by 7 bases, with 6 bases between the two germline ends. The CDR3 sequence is CASRQNGELFF. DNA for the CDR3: TGTGCCAGCAGGCAGAACGGGGAGCTGTTTTTT.

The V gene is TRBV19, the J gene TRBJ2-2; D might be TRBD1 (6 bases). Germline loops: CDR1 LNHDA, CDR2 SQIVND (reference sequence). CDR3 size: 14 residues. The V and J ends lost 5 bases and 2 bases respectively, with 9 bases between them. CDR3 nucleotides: TGTGCCAGTAGTCGACAGGTTAACACCGGGGAGCTGTTTTTT. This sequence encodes CASSRQVNTGELFF.

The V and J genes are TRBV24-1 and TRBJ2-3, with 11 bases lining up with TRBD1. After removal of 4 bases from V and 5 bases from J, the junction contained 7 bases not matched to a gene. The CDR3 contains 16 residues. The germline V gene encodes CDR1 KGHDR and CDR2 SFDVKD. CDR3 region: CATSDQRTGGVDTQYF. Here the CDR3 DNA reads TGTGCCACCAGTGACCAAAGGACAGGGGGCGTAGATACGCAGTATTTT.

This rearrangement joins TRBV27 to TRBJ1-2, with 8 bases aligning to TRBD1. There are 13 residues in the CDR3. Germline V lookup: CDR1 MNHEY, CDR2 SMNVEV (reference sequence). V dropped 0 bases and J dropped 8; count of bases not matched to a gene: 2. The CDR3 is CASSLSSGGGYTF. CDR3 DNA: TGTGCCAGCAGTTTATCGTCAGGGGGCGGCTACACCTTC.

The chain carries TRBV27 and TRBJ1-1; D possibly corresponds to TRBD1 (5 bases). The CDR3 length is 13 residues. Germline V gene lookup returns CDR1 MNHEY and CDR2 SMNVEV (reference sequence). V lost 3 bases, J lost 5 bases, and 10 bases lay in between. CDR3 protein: CASSLAGRTEAFF. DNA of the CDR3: TGTGCCAGCAGTTTGGCAGGGCGGACTGAAGCTTTCTTT.

Written as DNA, the CDR3 is TGTGCCAGCAGTTTAAAGCCGACAGGGGCCGGTGATCAGCCCCAGCATTTT. It codes for CASSLKPTGAGDQPQHF. The chain couples TRBV27 to TRBJ1-5; 8 bases align to TRBD1. This CDR3 spans 17 amino acids. Germline V gives CDR1 MNHEY, CDR2 SMNVEV (reference sequence). The ends lost 2 bases at V and 5 bases at J; junction bases unmatched: 11.

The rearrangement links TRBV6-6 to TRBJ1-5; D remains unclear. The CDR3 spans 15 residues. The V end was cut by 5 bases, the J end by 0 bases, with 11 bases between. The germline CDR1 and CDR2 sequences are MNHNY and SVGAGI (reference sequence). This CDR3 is CASSPGGDSNQPQHF. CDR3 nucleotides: TGTGCCAGCAGTCCCGGTGGAGATAGCAATCAGCCCCAGCATTTT.

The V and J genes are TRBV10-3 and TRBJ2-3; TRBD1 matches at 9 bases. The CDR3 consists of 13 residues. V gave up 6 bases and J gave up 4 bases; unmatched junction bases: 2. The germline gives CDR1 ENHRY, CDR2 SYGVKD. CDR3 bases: TGTGCCATCAGCGGGACAGGGCCAGATACGCAGTATTTT. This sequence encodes CAISGTGPDTQYF.

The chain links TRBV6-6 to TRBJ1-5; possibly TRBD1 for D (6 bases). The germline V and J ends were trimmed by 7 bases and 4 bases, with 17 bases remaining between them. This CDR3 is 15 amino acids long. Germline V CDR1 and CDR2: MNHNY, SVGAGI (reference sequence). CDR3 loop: CASTELQGRNQPQHF. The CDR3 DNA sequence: TGTGCCAGCACCGAATTACAGGGTAGAAATCAGCCCCAGCATTTT.

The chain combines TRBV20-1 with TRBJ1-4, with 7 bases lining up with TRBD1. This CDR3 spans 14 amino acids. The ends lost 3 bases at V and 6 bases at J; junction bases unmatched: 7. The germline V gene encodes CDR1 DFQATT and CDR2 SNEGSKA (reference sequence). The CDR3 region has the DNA TGCAGTGCTAGTCCCGGGACAGCCTATGAAAAACTGTTTTTT. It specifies CSASPGTAYEKLFF.

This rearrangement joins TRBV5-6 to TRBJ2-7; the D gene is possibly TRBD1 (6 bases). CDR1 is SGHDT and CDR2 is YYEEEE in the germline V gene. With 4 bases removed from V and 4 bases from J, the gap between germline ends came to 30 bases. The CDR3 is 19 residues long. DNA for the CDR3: TGTGCCAGCAGCGGGGAAGGGGACAAGAGCCTGATTCGGCATTACGAGCAGTACTTC. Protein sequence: CASSGEGDKSLIRHYEQYF.

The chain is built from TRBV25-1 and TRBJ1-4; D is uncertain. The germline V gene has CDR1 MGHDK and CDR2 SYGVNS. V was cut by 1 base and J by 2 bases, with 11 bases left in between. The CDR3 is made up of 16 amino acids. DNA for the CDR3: TGTGCCAGCAGTGAATCCGAGGGAGCGACTAATGAAAAACTGTTTTTT. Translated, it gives CASSESEGATNEKLFF.

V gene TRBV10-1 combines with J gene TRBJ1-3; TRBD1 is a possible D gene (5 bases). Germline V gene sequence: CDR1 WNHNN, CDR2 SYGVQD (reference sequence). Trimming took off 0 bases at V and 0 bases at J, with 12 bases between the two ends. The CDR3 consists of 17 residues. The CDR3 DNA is TGCGCCAGCAGTGAGTCGGCGGGGCCCAGCTCTGGAAACACCATATATTTT. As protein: CASSESAGPSSGNTIYF.

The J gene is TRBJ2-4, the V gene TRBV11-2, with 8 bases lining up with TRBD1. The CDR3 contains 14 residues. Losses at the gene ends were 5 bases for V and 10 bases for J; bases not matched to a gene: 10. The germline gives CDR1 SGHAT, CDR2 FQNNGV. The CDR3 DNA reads TGTGCCAGCAGCCCCACGAGACAGGGGCTTATTCAGTACTTC. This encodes CASSPTRQGLIQYF. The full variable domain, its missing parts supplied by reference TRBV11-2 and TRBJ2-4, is EAGVAQSPRYKIIEKRQSVAFWCNPISGHATLYWYQQILGQGPKLLIQFQNNGVVDDSQLPKDRFSAERLKGVDSTLKIQPAKLEDSAVYLCASSPTRQGLIQYFGAGTRLSVL.

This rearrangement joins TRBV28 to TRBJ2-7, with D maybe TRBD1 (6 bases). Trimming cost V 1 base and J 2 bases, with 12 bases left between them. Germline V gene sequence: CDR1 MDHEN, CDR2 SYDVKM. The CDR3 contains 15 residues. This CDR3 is CASSLYAGAPYEQYF. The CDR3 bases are TGTGCCAGCAGTTTATACGCAGGGGCCCCCTACGAGCAGTACTTC.

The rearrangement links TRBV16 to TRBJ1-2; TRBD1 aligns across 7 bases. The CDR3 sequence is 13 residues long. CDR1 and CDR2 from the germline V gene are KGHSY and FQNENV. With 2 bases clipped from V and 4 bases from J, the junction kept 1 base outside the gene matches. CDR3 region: CASSQDRVYGYTF. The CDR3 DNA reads TGTGCCAGCAGCCAAGACAGGGTCTATGGCTACACCTTC. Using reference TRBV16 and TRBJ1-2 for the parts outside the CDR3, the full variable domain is GEEVAQTPKHLVRGEGQKAKLYCAPIKGHSYVFWYQQVLKNEFKFLISFQNENVFDETGMPKERFSAKCLPNSPCSLEIQATKLEDSAVYFCASSQDRVYGYTFGSGTRLTVV.

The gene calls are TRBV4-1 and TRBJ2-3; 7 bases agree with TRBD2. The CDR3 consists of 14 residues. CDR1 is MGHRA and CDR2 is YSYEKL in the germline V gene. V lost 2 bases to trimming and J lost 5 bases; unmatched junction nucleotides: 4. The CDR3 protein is CASSQQSSGDTQYF. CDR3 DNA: TGCGCCAGCAGCCAACAGTCTAGCGGAGATACGCAGTATTTT.

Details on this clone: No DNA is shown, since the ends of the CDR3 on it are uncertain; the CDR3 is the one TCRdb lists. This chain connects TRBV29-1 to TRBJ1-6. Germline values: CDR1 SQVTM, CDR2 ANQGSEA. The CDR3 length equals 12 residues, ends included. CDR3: CSVVVGGGSRHF.

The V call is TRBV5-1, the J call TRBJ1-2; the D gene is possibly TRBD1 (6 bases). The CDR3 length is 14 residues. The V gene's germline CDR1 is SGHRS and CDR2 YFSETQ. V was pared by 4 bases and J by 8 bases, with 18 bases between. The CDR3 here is CASSQIDRLGGYTF. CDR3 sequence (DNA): TGCGCCAGCAGCCAAATCGACAGGTTGGGGGGCTACACCTTC. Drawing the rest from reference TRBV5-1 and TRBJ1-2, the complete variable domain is KAGVTQTPRYLIKTRGQQVTLSCSPISGHRSVSWYQQTPGQGLQFLFEYFSETQRNKGNFPGRFSGRQFSNSRSEMNVSTLELGDSALYLCASSQIDRLGGYTFGSGTRLTVV.

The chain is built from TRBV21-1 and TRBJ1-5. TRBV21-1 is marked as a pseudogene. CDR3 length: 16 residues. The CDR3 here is CASSKAGWNRNQPQHF. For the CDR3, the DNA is TGTGCCAGCAGCAAAGCCGGGTGGAATCGTAATCAGCCCCAGCATTTT.

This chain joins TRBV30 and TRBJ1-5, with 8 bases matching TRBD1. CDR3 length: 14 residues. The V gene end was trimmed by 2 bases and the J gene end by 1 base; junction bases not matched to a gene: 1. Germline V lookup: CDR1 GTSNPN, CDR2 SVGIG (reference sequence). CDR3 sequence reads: CAWSRDRSNQPQHF. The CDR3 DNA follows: TGTGCCTGGAGTCGGGACAGGAGCAATCAGCCCCAGCATTTT.

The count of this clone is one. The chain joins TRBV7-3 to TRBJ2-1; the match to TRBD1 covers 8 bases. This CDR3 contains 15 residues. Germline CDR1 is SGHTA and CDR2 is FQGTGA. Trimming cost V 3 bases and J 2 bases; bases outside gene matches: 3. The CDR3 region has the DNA TGTGCCAGCAGCTTTGGACAGGGCACCTACAATGAGCAGTTCTTC. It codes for CASSFGQGTYNEQFF.

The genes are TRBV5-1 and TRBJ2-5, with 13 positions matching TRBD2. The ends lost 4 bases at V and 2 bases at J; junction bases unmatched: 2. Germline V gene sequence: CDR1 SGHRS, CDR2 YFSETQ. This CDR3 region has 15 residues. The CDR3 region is CASSRGLAGQETQYF. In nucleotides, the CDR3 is TGCGCCAGCAGCCGGGGACTAGCGGGACAAGAGACCCAGTACTTC.

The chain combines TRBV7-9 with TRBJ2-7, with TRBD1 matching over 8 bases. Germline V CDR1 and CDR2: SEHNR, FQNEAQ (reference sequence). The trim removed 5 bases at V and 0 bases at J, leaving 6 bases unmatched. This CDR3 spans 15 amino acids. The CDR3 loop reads CASSRRTGGSYEQYF. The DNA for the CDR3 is TGTGCCAGCAGCCGACGAACAGGGGGCTCCTACGAGCAGTACTTC.

CDR3 sequence: CASSWRDEQFF. Here the CDR3 DNA reads TGTGCCAGCAGCTGGCGGGATGAGCAGTTCTTC. The rearrangement links TRBV11-2 to TRBJ2-1; D may be TRBD2 (5 bases). The CDR3 covers 11 residues. V lost 4 bases, J lost 8 bases, and 6 bases lay in between. Germline V gene sequence: CDR1 SGHAT, CDR2 FQNNGV.

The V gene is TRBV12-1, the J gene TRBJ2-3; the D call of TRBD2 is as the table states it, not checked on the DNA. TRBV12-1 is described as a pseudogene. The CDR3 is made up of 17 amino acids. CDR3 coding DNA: TGTGCCAGCAGCTTGGCTCGGGGGGGTCTAAGCACAGATACGCAGTATTTT. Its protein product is CASSLARGGLSTDTQYF.

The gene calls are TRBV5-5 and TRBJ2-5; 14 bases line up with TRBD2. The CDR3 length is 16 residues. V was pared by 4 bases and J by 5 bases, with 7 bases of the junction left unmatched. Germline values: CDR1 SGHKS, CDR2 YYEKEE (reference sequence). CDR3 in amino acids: CASSPGLAGGRETQYF. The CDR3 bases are TGTGCCAGCAGCCCTGGACTAGCGGGGGGACGGGAGACCCAGTACTTC.

The chain's CDR3 is CASSRTGTYEQYF. CDR3 DNA sequence: TGCGCCAGCAGCCGGACAGGGACCTACGAGCAGTACTTC. This sequence joins TRBV5-1 and TRBJ2-7, with 8 bases aligning to TRBD1. V gave up 4 bases and J gave up 2 bases; unmatched junction bases: 2. CDR3 length: 13 residues. From germline, CDR1 is SGHRS and CDR2 YFSETQ.

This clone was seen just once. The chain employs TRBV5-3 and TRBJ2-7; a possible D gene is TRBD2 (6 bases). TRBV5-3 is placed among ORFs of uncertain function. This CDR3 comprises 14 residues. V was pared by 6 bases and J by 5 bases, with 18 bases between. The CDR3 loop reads CARTVKTSFHEQYF. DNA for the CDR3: TGTGCCAGAACGGTTAAAACTAGCTTCCACGAGCAGTACTTC.

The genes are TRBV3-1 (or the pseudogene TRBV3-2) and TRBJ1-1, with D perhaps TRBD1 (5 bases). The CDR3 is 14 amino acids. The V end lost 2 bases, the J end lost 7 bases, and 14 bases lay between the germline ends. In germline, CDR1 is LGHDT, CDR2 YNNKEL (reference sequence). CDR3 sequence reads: CASSQNRNSLEAFF. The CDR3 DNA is TGTGCCAGCAGCCAAAACAGGAACAGCCTTGAAGCTTTCTTT.